One and the same sample provided the 10 T cell receptor beta chains below, sequenced in a study of blood T cell repertoires in COVID-19. Clones were read by immunoSEQ multiplex PCR, and TCRdb kept only the in-frame ones, dropping some. This repertoire shows around 200,000 clones, approximately 80% found once; its top ten account for roughly 6.8%. The specimen was peripheral blood. Receptors originate from a human donor in a cohort sampled during active COVID-19.

The CDR3 DNA reads as TGCGCCAGCACTGGACTAGCGGGGCCCTTATTCTTC. Translating it yields CASTGLAGPLFF. V gene TRBV10-1 combines with J gene TRBJ2-1; 12 nucleotides line up with TRBD2. V gave up 7 bases and J gave up 16 bases; unmatched junction bases: 8. Looked up from germline, CDR1 is WNHNN and CDR2 is SYGVQD (reference sequence). This CDR3 region has 12 residues.

The J gene is TRBJ2-3, the V gene TRBV6-1; 8 bases line up with TRBD1. V lost 2 bases and J lost 1; bases outside the gene matches: 5. The germline V gene encodes CDR1 MNHNS and CDR2 SASEGT. There are 16 residues in the CDR3. The CDR3 loop is CASSERQGSRTDTQYF. CDR3 nucleotide sequence: TGTGCCAGCAGTGAAAGACAGGGGTCGCGCACAGATACGCAGTATTTT.

The J gene is TRBJ1-1, the V gene TRBV4-1; a possible D gene is TRBD1 (5 bases). The length of the CDR3 is 13 residues. V was trimmed by 5 bases and J by 0 bases, leaving 7 bases between them. Germline values: CDR1 MGHRA, CDR2 YSYEKL. The CDR3 DNA sequence: TGCGCCAGCAGCGTGACAGTGAACACTGAAGCTTTCTTT. This gives the protein CASSVTVNTEAFF.

The table lists this clone with a count of one. The rearrangement links TRBV27 to TRBJ2-2; maybe TRBD1 (6 bases). The CDR3 extends over 15 amino acids. Germline loops: CDR1 MNHEY, CDR2 SMNVEV (reference sequence). The V end lost 1 base, the J end lost 1 base, and 7 bases lay between the germline ends. The CDR3, as DNA: TGTGCCAGCAGTTTATTGGACAGGAACACCGGGGAGCTGTTTTTT. It is translated as CASSLLDRNTGELFF.

The V gene is TRBV5-6, the J gene TRBJ2-1; unclear D gene. Germline assignment: CDR1 SGHDT and CDR2 YYEEEE. The CDR3 length is 13 residues. Trimming pared 1 base from V and 3 bases from J, leaving 5 bases between. CDR3 in amino acids: CASSLPGYNEQFF. The CDR3 nucleotides are TGTGCCAGCAGCTTGCCAGGCTACAATGAGCAGTTCTTC.

The rearrangement joins TRBV11-2 to TRBJ1-2; D is perhaps TRBD1 (6 bases). CDR3 length: 15 amino acids. The V end was cut by 3 bases, the J end by 4 bases, with 15 bases between. Germline CDR1 SGHAT, CDR2 FQNNGV. In DNA, the CDR3 is TGTGCCAGCAGCTTGTCAAACCGGGACATCTATGGCTACACCTTC. This sequence encodes CASSLSNRDIYGYTF. The full variable domain, rest sourced from reference TRBV11-2 and TRBJ1-2, is EAGVAQSPRYKIIEKRQSVAFWCNPISGHATLYWYQQILGQGPKLLIQFQNNGVVDDSQLPKDRFSAERLKGVDSTLKIQPAKLEDSAVYLCASSLSNRDIYGYTFGSGTRLTVV.

This chain joins TRBV7-8 and TRBJ2-7; 10 positions match TRBD2. Trimming cost V 5 bases and J 7 bases; bases outside gene matches: 14. This CDR3 comprises 16 residues. Germline V gives CDR1 SGHVS, CDR2 FQNEAQ. In DNA form, the CDR3 reads TGTGCCAGCAGCAAACCCGGACTAGCGGCCTCAGGGGAGCAGTACTTC. Its translation is CASSKPGLAASGEQYF. The full variable domain, in which reference TRBV7-8 and TRBJ2-7 provide the parts outside the CDR3, is GAGVSQSPRYKVAKRGQDVALRCDPISGHVSLFWYQQALGQGPEFLTYFQNEAQLDKSGLPSDRFFAERPEGSVSTLKIQRTQQEDSAVYLCASSKPGLAASGEQYFGPGTRLTVT.

The chain carries TRBV5-1 and TRBJ1-4; 10 positions match TRBD1. CDR1 SGHRS and CDR2 YFSETQ come from the germline V gene. The V and J ends lost 1 base and 7 bases, in that order; junction bases with no gene match: 13. The CDR3 is 18 residues long. The CDR3 DNA reads TGCGCCAGCAGCTTGACCCCTCCCGGTGACAGGGGGCTTGAAAAACTGTTTTTT. It translates to CASSLTPPGDRGLEKLFF.

The CDR3 spells CASSYDRAGANVLTF. CDR3 bases: TGTGCCAGTAGCTATGACAGGGCTGGGGCCAACGTCCTGACTTTC. The chain carries TRBV19 and TRBJ2-6, with 7 bases fitting TRBD1. Looked up from germline, CDR1 is LNHDA and CDR2 is SQIVND (reference sequence). The CDR3 loop spans 15 amino acids. Losses at the gene ends were 6 bases for V and 2 bases for J; bases not matched to a gene: 4. Supplemented by reference TRBV19 and TRBJ2-6, the full variable domain reads DGGITQSPKYLFRKEGQNVTLSCEQNLNHDAMYWYRQDPGQGLRLIYYSQIVNDFQKGDIAEGYSVSREKKESFPLTVTSAQKNPTAFYLCASSYDRAGANVLTFGAGSRLTVL.

This clone was recorded only once. This sequence joins TRBV2 and TRBJ2-5; D gene unclear. Germline V gives CDR1 SNHLY, CDR2 FYNNEI. The V gene lost 6 bases and the J gene lost 5 bases, with 7 bases spanning the gap. The CDR3 loop spans 11 amino acids. CDR3 nucleotide sequence: TGTGCCAGCAGCCCACGGGAGACCCAGTACTTC. This sequence encodes CASSPRETQYF.